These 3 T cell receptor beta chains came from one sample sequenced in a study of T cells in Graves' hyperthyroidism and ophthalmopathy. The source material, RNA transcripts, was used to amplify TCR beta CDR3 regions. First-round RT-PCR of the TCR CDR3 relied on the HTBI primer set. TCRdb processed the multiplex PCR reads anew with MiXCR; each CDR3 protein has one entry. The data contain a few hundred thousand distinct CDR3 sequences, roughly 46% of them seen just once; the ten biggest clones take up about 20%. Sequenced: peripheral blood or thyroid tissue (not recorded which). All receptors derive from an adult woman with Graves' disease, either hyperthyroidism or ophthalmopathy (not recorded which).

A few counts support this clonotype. CDR3: CSARDPTGLGGYTDTQYF. The DNA of the CDR3 is TGCAGTGCTAGAGATCCGACCGGGTTGGGAGGCTACACAGATACGCAGTATTTT. This chain links TRBV20-1 with TRBJ2-3; D may be TRBD2 (6 bases). The germline V gene encodes CDR1 DFQATT and CDR2 SNEGSKA (reference sequence). CDR3 length equals 18 residues. The V end lost 0 bases, the J end lost 2 bases, and 21 bases lay between the germline ends.

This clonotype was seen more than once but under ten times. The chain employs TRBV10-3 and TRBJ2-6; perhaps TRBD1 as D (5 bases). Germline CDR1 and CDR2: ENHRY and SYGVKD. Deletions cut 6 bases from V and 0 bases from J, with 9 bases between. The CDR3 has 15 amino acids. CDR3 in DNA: TGTGCCATCAGGACAGAGAACTCTGGGGCCAACGTCCTGACTTTC. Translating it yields CAIRTENSGANVLTF.

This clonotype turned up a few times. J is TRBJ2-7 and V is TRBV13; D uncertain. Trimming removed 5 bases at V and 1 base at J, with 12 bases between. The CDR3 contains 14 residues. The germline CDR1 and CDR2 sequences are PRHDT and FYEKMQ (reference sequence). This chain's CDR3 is CASSIWGASYEQYF. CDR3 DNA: TGTGCCAGCAGCATTTGGGGTGCTTCCTACGAGCAGTACTTC.